This T cell receptor (beta chain) was recovered during a study of cytomegalovirus exposure and HLA in healthy donors. Broader study findings: Cytomegalovirus association was listed for 164 TCR beta chains. Diagnosis of cytomegalovirus status made by the classifier reportedly showed high specificity and sensitivity. The records held CMV serostatus as the only immune exposure information. A missense variant in DCLRE1C was later tied to TCR beta V- and J-gene trimming.

This clone turned up a few times. What it binds is unknown. Amplification used 60 Vbeta primers and 13 Jbeta primers. The protocol was immunoSEQ multiplex PCR, while the TCRdb copy is restricted to in-frame clones and leaves out a portion. Among around 150,000 clones, 80% were seen once, and the ten largest hold around 6.9%. The material sequenced was PBMCs. The receptor's source is a male donor in good health and CMV-seropositive.

Here the CDR3 reads CASGFGGQPQHF. In DNA form, the CDR3 reads TGTGCTAGTGGTTTTGGCGGTCAGCCCCAGCATTTT. The chain has TRBV12-5 and TRBJ1-5; D remains ambiguous. Germline-derived CDR1 and CDR2 are LGHNT and FRNRAP. The CDR3 runs to 12 residues. The germline V and J ends were trimmed by 3 bases and 6 bases, with 6 bases remaining between them.